Shown below are 21 T cell receptor beta chains from a single sample sequenced in a study of blood T cell repertoires in COVID-19. Sequencing was performed with immunoSEQ multiplex PCR; in TCRdb, only in-frame clones are kept and a portion is missing. Here the sample spans some 80,000 clones, approximately 80% being singletons. The sequenced sample was peripheral blood. Source of these receptors: a woman between 65 and 79 years old with acute or convalescent COVID-19.

In its sample, this clone was seen a few times. The gene calls are TRBV6-5 and TRBJ1-1, with D uncertain. This CDR3 has 16 residues. V lost 0 bases and J lost 5, with 16 bases in between. Germline V CDR1 and CDR2: MNHEY, SVGAGI. The DNA of the CDR3 is TGTGCCAGCAGTTACTCGACGAGCGGTTTAACGACTGAAGCTTTCTTT. Protein sequence: CASSYSTSGLTTEAFF.

The rearrangement links TRBV10-1 to TRBJ1-3; unclear D gene. Trimming took off 0 bases at V and 0 bases at J, with 6 bases between the two ends. The CDR3 runs to 15 residues. Germline V gene sequence: CDR1 WNHNN, CDR2 SYGVQD (reference sequence). The CDR3 loop is CASSESVDSGNTIYF. CDR3 in DNA: TGCGCCAGCAGTGAGTCCGTAGACTCTGGAAACACCATATATTTT.

This rearrangement joins TRBV10-3 to TRBJ1-1; D is perhaps TRBD1 (6 bases). V lost 11 bases and J lost 1, with 20 bases in between. The CDR3 covers 15 residues. CDR1 ENHRY and CDR2 SYGVKD come from the germline V gene. CDR3 sequence reads: CAAAGGIQKNTEAFF. CDR3 coding DNA: TGTGCCGCGGCGGGGGGCATACAGAAGAACACTGAAGCTTTCTTT.

The rearrangement links TRBV30 to TRBJ2-6; the match to TRBD1 covers 8 bases. With 2 bases clipped from V and 0 bases from J, the junction kept 6 bases outside the gene matches. CDR1 and CDR2 from the germline V gene are GTSNPN and SVGIG (reference sequence). CDR3 length: 17 amino acids. Written as DNA, the CDR3 is TGTGCCTGGAGTCAGGGGGCCTTAAGCTCTGGGGCCAACGTCCTGACTTTC. This sequence encodes CAWSQGALSSGANVLTF. The full variable domain, completed using reference TRBV30 and TRBJ2-6, is SQTIHQWPATLVQPVGSPLSLECTVEGTSNPNLYWYRQAAGRGLQLLFYSVGIGQISSEVPQNLSASRPQDRQFILSSKKLLLSDSGFYLCAWSQGALSSGANVLTFGAGSRLTVL.

J is TRBJ2-2 and V is TRBV6-1; D is uncertain. CDR1 is MNHNS, CDR2 SASEGT, per germline. V shed 3 bases and J shed 5 bases, with 4 bases lying between them. CDR3 length: 12 residues. The CDR3 DNA sequence: TGTGCCAGCAGTGACCAAACCGGGGAGCTGTTTTTT. Translated, it gives CASSDQTGELFF.

J is TRBJ1-2 and V is TRBV15; D remains ambiguous. Germline V gene lookup returns CDR1 LNHNV and CDR2 YYDKDF (reference sequence). V dropped 1 base and J dropped 8 bases, with 20 bases sitting between them. This CDR3 spans 16 amino acids. For the CDR3, the DNA is TGTGCCACCAGCAGAGTTGAGTTTCGGGATATGAGCGGCTACACCTTC. The encoded protein is CATSRVEFRDMSGYTF.

The chain is built from TRBV5-8 and TRBJ1-1, with 8 bases lining up with TRBD1. CDR1 SGHTS and CDR2 YDEGEE come from the germline V gene. This CDR3 contains 15 residues. The V gene end was trimmed by 4 bases and the J gene end by 6 bases; junction bases not matched to a gene: 11. CDR3 in DNA: TGTGCCAGCAGCACGGGACAGGTGGGAATCGCTGAAGCTTTCTTT. This translates into CASSTGQVGIAEAFF.

The CDR3 DNA reads as TGTGCCAGCAGCTTATTCATTCAAGAGACCCAGTACTTC. As protein: CASSLFIQETQYF. The V and J genes are TRBV11-1 and TRBJ2-5; D is uncertain. V was shortened by 2 bases and J by 2 bases, with 6 bases between the two germline ends. Germline assignment: CDR1 SGHAT and CDR2 FQDESV (reference sequence). The CDR3 sequence is 13 residues long. Full variable domain (rest looked up from reference TRBV11-1 and TRBJ2-5): EAEVAQSPRYKITEKSQAVAFWCDPISGHATLYWYRQILGQGPELLVQFQDESVVDDSQLPKDRFSAERLKGVDSTLKIQPAELGDSAMYLCASSLFIQETQYFGPGTRLLVL.

The chain has TRBV10-2 and TRBJ2-7; possible D gene TRBD2, 5 bases. The CDR3 is 14 amino acids. Germline V gene sequence: CDR1 WSHSY, CDR2 SAAADI. The ends were cut back, 4 bases at V and 6 bases at J, with 16 bases in the middle. The CDR3 region is CASSGGSIEGEQYF. CDR3 nucleotide sequence: TGCGCCAGCAGTGGTGGTAGCATTGAGGGCGAGCAGTACTTC.

This clone was picked up a small number of times. This sequence joins TRBV25-1 and TRBJ2-5; TRBD1 is a possible D gene (5 bases). Germline V gene sequence: CDR1 MGHDK, CDR2 SYGVNS. The CDR3 length is 15 residues. The V and J ends lost 4 bases and 1 base respectively, with 13 bases between them. In DNA, the CDR3 is TGTGCCAGCAGTGGCCTTACAGGAACCCAAGAGACCCAGTACTTC. Its protein product is CASSGLTGTQETQYF.

J is TRBJ2-2 and V is TRBV6-5, with 11 nucleotides matching TRBD2. CDR3 length: 15 residues. CDR1 and CDR2 from the germline V gene are MNHEY and SVGAGI. J gave up 8 bases and V 5 bases, and 7 bases lay outside the gene matches. The CDR3 DNA follows: TGTGCCAGCAGTCTAGGGGCTAGCGGGAGGGGGGAGCTGTTTTTT. Residues: CASSLGASGRGELFF.

This chain connects TRBV6-5 to TRBJ2-1; TRBD2 aligns across 8 bases. V lost 7 bases, J lost 12 bases, and 17 bases stayed unmatched. Germline V gene sequence: CDR1 MNHEY, CDR2 SVGAGI. This CDR3 spans 15 amino acids. The DNA of the CDR3 is TGTGCCAGCACCCTGGAGCGGGAGTTACTTTCGGGGCAGTTCTTC. Its protein is CASTLERELLSGQFF.

The rearrangement links TRBV5-8 to TRBJ2-7; TRBD1 is a possible D gene (7 bases). V was cut by 4 bases and J by 3 bases, with 14 bases left in between. The length of the CDR3 is 14 residues. CDR1 is SGHTS, CDR2 YDEGEE, per germline. CDR3 nucleotides: TGTGCCAGCAGCCCCGGGGGACAGTTCTACGAGCAGTACTTC. Translation: CASSPGGQFYEQYF.

The chain joins TRBV21-1 to TRBJ2-1; the listed D gene, TRBD1, was not tested against the DNA. TRBV21-1 has pseudogene status. The CDR3 extends over 15 amino acids. This CDR3 is CASSKDTRSYNEQFF. CDR3 nucleotides: TGTGCCAGCAGCAAAGACACACGTTCCTACAATGAGCAGTTCTTC.

This clone was seen a handful of times. The gene calls are TRBV2 and TRBJ1-5; no firm D call. CDR1 and CDR2 from the germline V gene are SNHLY and FYNNEI. Deletions cut 3 bases from V and 10 bases from J, with 7 bases between. CDR3 length: 11 amino acids. The CDR3 here is CASSEPGPQHF. The CDR3, as DNA: TGTGCCAGCAGTGAGCCGGGACCCCAGCATTTT.

This chain uses TRBV5-1 with TRBJ2-3, with 7 bases fitting TRBD2. The CDR3 has 16 residues. Germline CDR1 reads SGHRS; CDR2 reads YFSETQ. V dropped 4 bases and J dropped 1; count of bases not matched to a gene: 9. This CDR3 reads CASSTAYAGGTDTQYF. The CDR3 bases are TGCGCCAGCAGCACCGCCTACGCGGGAGGCACAGATACGCAGTATTTT.

This sequence joins TRBV6-5 and TRBJ2-7; D not resolved. The V gene's germline CDR1 is MNHEY and CDR2 SVGAGI. V gave up 7 bases and J gave up 2 bases, with 6 bases separating them. This CDR3 is built from 11 residues. This CDR3 reads CASKQAYEQYF. CDR3 nucleotides: TGTGCCAGCAAACAAGCCTACGAGCAGTACTTC.

This clone was picked up one time. The J gene is TRBJ1-1, the V gene TRBV19; the match to TRBD1 covers 7 bases. The CDR3 is 13 amino acids. From germline, CDR1 is LNHDA and CDR2 SQIVND (reference sequence). V lost 4 bases to trimming and J lost 6 bases; unmatched junction nucleotides: 5. The CDR3 nucleotides are TGTGCCAGTAGTAAAAACGACAGGGCTGAAGCTTTCTTT. It encodes CASSKNDRAEAFF.

V is TRBV5-4 and J is TRBJ2-1; 13 positions agree with TRBD2. Per the germline V gene, CDR1 is SGHNT and CDR2 is YYREEE (reference sequence). This CDR3 spans 16 amino acids. V shed 3 bases and J 6 bases; nucleotides not matched to a gene: 6. The CDR3 DNA reads as TGTGCCAGCAGCTCCTACACTAGCGGGAGGGCCAATGAGCAGTTCTTC. It codes for CASSSYTSGRANEQFF.

The V and J genes are TRBV24-1 and TRBJ2-5; 8 bases agree with TRBD2. Germline V lookup: CDR1 KGHDR, CDR2 SFDVKD. Unmatched junction bases numbered 15, after V lost 4 bases and J lost 9 bases. This CDR3 region has 16 residues. CDR3: CATSDPREGGLVAQYF. The DNA for the CDR3 is TGTGCCACCAGTGACCCCCGGGAGGGGGGACTAGTCGCCCAGTACTTC.

This clone was counted a single time. V and J are TRBV5-1 and TRBJ1-1; 7 nucleotides match TRBD1. The CDR3 loop spans 15 amino acids. The junction had 2 bases not matched to a gene; V was cut back by 0 bases and J by 0 bases. Per germline, CDR1 SGHRS and CDR2 YFSETQ. The CDR3 region has the DNA TGCGCCAGCAGCTTGGGTGACAGGGTGAACACTGAAGCTTTCTTT. Its translation is CASSLGDRVNTEAFF.